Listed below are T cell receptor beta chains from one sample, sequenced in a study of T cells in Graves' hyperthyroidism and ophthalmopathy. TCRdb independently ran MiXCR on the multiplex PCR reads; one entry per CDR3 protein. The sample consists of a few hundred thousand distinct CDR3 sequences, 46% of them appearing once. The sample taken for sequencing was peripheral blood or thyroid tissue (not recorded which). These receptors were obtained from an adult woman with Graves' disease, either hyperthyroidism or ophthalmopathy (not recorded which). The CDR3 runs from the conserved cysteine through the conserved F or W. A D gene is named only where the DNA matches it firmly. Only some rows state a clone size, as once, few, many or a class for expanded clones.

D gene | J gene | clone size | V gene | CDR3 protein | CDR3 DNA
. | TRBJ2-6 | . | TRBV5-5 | CASSWDRANVLTF | TGTGCCAGCAGCTGGGACAGGGCCAACGTCCTGACTTTC
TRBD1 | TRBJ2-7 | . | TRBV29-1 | CSLTGDYEQYF | TGCAGCTTGACAGGGGACTACGAGCAGTACTTC
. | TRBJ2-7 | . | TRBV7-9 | CASSLSSDSYEQYF | TGTGCCAGCAGCTTATCTTCAGACTCCTACGAGCAGTACTTC
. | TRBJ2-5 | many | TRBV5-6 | CASSLPTDQETQYF | TGTGCCAGCAGCTTACCTACAGACCAAGAGACCCAGTACTTC
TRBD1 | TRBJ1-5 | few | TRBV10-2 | CASSEWTGGNQPQHF | TGCGCCAGCAGTGAGTGGACAGGGGGGAATCAGCCCCAGCATTTT
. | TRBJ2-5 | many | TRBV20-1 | CSARAQGRNWETQYF | TGCAGTGCTAGAGCCCAGGGTAGGAACTGGGAGACCCAGTACTTC
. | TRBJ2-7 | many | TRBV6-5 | CASSRPHVGGYEQYF | TGTGCCAGCAGTCGACCTCATGTAGGGGGCTACGAGCAGTACTTC
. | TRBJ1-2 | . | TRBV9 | CASSSDGAFTF | TGTGCCAGCAGCTCAGACGGGGCATTCACCTTC
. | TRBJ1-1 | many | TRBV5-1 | CASSPGSAEAFF | TGCGCCAGCAGCCCAGGGAGCGCTGAAGCTTTCTTT
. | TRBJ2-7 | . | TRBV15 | CATSRATNPKREQYF | TGTGCCACCAGCAGAGCGACTAATCCCAAACGGGAGCAGTACTTC
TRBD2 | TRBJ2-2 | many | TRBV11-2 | CASSFRGIAGANTGELFF | TGTGCCAGCAGCTTTAGGGGGATAGCGGGAGCGAACACCGGGGAGCTGTTTTTT
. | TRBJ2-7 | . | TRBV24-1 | CATSDYGSYEQYF | TGTGCCACCAGTGACTACGGGTCCTACGAGCAGTACTTC
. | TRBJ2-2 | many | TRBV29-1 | CSVNTPHSWNTGELFF | TGCAGCGTCAACACGCCTCACAGCTGGAACACCGGGGAGCTGTTTTTT
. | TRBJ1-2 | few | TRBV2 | CASGRGDYGYTF | TGTGCCAGCGGGCGGGGTGACTATGGCTACACCTTC
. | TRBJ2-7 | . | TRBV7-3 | CASSFYGDGGEQYF | TGTGCCAGCAGCTTTTACGGGGATGGGGGCGAGCAGTACTTC
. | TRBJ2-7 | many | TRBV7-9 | CASTQFGDPVAGYF | TGTGCCAGCACCCAATTCGGGGACCCCGTAGCCGGGTACTTC
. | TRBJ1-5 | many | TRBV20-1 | CSARQGAGGNQPQHF | TGCAGTGCTAGGCAAGGGGCCGGCGGCAATCAGCCCCAGCATTTT
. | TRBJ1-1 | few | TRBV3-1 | CASSQGRAWNTEAFF | TGTGCCAGCAGCCAAGGCAGGGCTTGGAACACTGAAGCTTTCTTT
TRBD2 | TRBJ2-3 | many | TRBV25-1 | CASSPPRLASDTQYF | TGTGCCAGCAGTCCCCCTCGACTAGCCTCAGATACGCAGTATTTT
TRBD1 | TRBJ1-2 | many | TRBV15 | CATSRYRGGYTF | TGTGCCACCAGCAGGTACAGGGGAGGCTACACCTTC
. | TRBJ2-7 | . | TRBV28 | CASSLNGQTGGQYF | TGTGCCAGCAGTTTAAATGGACAGACTGGGGGGCAGTACTTC
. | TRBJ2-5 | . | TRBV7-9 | CASSYSGGVETQYF | TGTGCCAGCAGCTATTCAGGGGGGGTGGAGACCCAGTACTTC
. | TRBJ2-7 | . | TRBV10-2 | CASSGGQGIYEQYF | TGCGCCAGCAGTGGTGGGCAGGGAATCTACGAGCAGTACTTC
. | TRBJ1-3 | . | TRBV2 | CASSQERFLGNTIYF | TGCGCCAGCAGCCAAGAACGCTTTCTCGGGAACACCATATATTTT
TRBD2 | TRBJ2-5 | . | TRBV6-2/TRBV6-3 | CASSYWAGGARWETQYF | TGTGCCAGCAGTTACTGGGCGGGAGGAGCGAGGTGGGAGACCCAGTACTTC
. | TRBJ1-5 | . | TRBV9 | CASSVGPGLQEPQHF | TGTGCCAGCAGCGTAGGGCCCGGGCTTCAGGAGCCCCAGCATTTT
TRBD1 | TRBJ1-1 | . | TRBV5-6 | CASSSTMTGFQNTEAFF | TGTGCCAGCAGCTCAACAATGACAGGGTTTCAGAACACTGAAGCTTTCTTT
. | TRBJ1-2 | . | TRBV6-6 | CASSYSALNDGYTF | TGTGCCAGCAGTTACTCCGCGTTGAATGATGGCTACACCTTC
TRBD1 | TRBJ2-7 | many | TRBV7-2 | CASSMGQETYEQYF | TGTGCCAGCAGCATGGGACAGGAGACCTACGAGCAGTACTTC
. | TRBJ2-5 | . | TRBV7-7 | CASSSVGAWETQYF | TGTGCTAGCAGCTCCGTGGGGGCCTGGGAGACCCAGTACTTC
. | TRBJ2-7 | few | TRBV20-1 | CSASSVGSVSYEQYF | TGCAGTGCTAGTAGTGTCGGGAGTGTCTCGTACGAGCAGTACTTC
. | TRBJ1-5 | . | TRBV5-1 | CASSGSGVGGNQPQHF | TGCGCCAGCAGCGGATCCGGGGTAGGGGGCAATCAGCCCCAGCATTTT
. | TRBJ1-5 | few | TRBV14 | CASSPNLGNQPQHF | TGTGCCAGCTCACCAAACTTGGGGAATCAGCCCCAGCATTTT
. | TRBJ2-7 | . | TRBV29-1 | CSAVGGSRYEQYF | TGCAGCGCTGTGGGGGGTTCGAGGTACGAGCAGTACTTC
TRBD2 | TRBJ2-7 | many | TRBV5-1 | CASSLGAGGVEQYF | TGCGCCAGCAGCTTAGGAGCGGGAGGAGTCGAGCAGTACTTC
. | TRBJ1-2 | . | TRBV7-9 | CASSLEVGRAYGYTF | TGTGCCAGCAGCTTAGAAGTGGGGCGAGCCTATGGCTACACCTTC
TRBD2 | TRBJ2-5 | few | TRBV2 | CASSGEGLAGYQETQYF | TGTGCCAGCAGTGGGGAGGGACTAGCGGGATACCAAGAGACCCAGTACTTC
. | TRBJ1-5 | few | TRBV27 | CASSPEGGINQPQHF | TGTGCCAGCAGTCCCGAGGGGGGAATCAATCAGCCCCAGCATTTT
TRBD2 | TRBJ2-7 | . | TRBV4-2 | CASSPQRETGYEQYF | TGTGCCAGCAGCCCCCAGCGGGAGACAGGCTACGAGCAGTACTTC
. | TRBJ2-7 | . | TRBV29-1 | CSVEAPSKEQYF | TGCAGCGTTGAAGCTCCCTCTAAGGAGCAGTACTTC
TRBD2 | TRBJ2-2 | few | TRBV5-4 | CASSWGRLAGTGELFF | TGTGCCAGCAGCTGGGGGCGACTAGCGGGAACCGGGGAGCTGTTTTTT
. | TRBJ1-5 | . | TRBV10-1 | CASSESGDGQPQHF | TGCGCCAGCAGTGAGTCAGGGGATGGTCAGCCCCAGCATTTT
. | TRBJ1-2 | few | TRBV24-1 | CATSADYGYTF | TGTGCCACCAGTGCGGACTATGGCTACACCTTC
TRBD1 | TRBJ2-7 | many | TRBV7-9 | CASASRRDRNYEQYF | TGTGCCAGCGCCTCCCGCCGGGACAGGAACTACGAGCAGTACTTC
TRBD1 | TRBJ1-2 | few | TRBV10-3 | CATWTGGLYGYTF | TGTGCCACGTGGACAGGGGGCCTCTATGGCTACACCTTC
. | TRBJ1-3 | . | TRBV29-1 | CSVPTGPGNTIYF | TGCAGCGTACCAACAGGACCTGGAAACACCATATATTTT
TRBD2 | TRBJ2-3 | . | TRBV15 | CATSRGGPWAGGLDTQYF | TGTGCCACCAGCAGAGGAGGGCCATGGGCGGGAGGTCTGGATACGCAGTATTTT
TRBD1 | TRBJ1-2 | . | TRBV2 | CASSGGQGFNGYTF | TGTGCCAGCAGTGGGGGACAGGGGTTCAATGGCTACACCTTC
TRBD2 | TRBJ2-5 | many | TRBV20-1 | CSAAGTSGAGQETQYF | TGCAGTGCGGCCGGGACTAGCGGGGCAGGTCAAGAGACCCAGTACTTC
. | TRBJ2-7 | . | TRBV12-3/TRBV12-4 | CASSSPSSAYEQYF | TGTGCCAGCAGTTCCCCCTCGTCAGCCTACGAGCAGTACTTC
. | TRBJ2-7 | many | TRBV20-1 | CSAPDRANGGYEQYF | TGCAGTGCACCAGACAGGGCGAATGGAGGGTACGAGCAGTACTTC
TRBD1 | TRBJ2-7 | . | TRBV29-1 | CSQGGAGVYEQYF | TGCAGCCAAGGGGGCGCTGGCGTTTACGAGCAGTACTTC
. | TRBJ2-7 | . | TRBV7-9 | CASSTGVGYEQYF | TGTGCCAGCAGCACAGGCGTGGGTTACGAGCAGTACTTC
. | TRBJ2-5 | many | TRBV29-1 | CSVAWDVLGETQYF | TGCAGCGTTGCTTGGGACGTTCTTGGGGAGACCCAGTACTTC
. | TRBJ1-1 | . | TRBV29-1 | CSVGPAFF | TGCAGCGTTGGGCCAGCTTTCTTT
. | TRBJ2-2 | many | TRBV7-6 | CASSRTGSGELFF | TGTGCCAGCAGCCGTACAGGGTCGGGGGAGCTGTTTTTT
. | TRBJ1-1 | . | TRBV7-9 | CASSFGGRQPTEAFF | TGTGCCAGCAGCTTCGGGGGGCGTCAGCCCACTGAAGCTTTCTTT